These T cell receptor beta chains were read from a single sample in a study of blood T cells in healthy people across ages. A single record per CDR3 protein comes from TCRdb applying MiXCR to the 5' RACE reads. The data contain roughly 560,000 distinct CDR3 sequences, approximately 25% of them singletons. These same records also appear under a second study, on T cells of mothers and their children.

The sample was blood. These receptors came from a boy aged 10-17 years in good health. The CDR3 runs from the conserved cysteine through the conserved F or W. The D gene is left open where the match is weak. Only some rows state a clone size, as once, few, many or a class for expanded clones.

v_call: TRBV28
clone_size: -
j_call: TRBJ1-1
d_call: -
cdr3_aa: CASSLLEGNTEAFF
cdr3_nt: TGTGCCAGCAGTTTATTAGAGGGGAACACTGAAGCTTTCTTT

v_call: TRBV7-8
clone_size: -
j_call: TRBJ2-1
d_call: -
cdr3_aa: CASKGGNYNEQFF
cdr3_nt: TGTGCCAGCAAAGGCGGGAACTACAATGAGCAGTTCTTC

v_call: TRBV19
clone_size: once
j_call: TRBJ2-1
d_call: -
cdr3_aa: CASSIMRLANSAAYNEQFF
cdr3_nt: TGTGCCAGTAGTATAATGAGGCTAGCAAACAGCGCGGCCTACAATGAGCAGTTCTTC

v_call: TRBV4-3
clone_size: -
j_call: TRBJ2-7
d_call: TRBD2
cdr3_aa: CASSQAVREPFYEQYF
cdr3_nt: TGCGCCAGCAGCCAAGCAGTGCGGGAGCCCTTCTACGAGCAGTACTTC

v_call: TRBV6-1
clone_size: -
j_call: TRBJ2-2
d_call: TRBD2
cdr3_aa: CASGLPRTSGRITGELFF
cdr3_nt: TGTGCCAGCGGCCTACCCCGGACTAGCGGGAGAATCACCGGGGAGCTGTTTTTT

v_call: TRBV29-1
clone_size: -
j_call: TRBJ1-2
d_call: -
cdr3_aa: CSVEVASQGEGYTF
cdr3_nt: TGCAGCGTTGAAGTCGCGTCCCAAGGGGAGGGCTACACCTTC

v_call: TRBV25-1
clone_size: few
j_call: TRBJ2-5
d_call: TRBD1
cdr3_aa: CASSQKVWDRGRRETQYF
cdr3_nt: TGTGCCAGCAGCCAGAAAGTGTGGGACAGGGGGCGCCGAGAGACCCAGTACTTC

v_call: TRBV5-8
clone_size: few
j_call: TRBJ2-4
d_call: -
cdr3_aa: CASSLVGQPRF
cdr3_nt: TGTGCCAGCAGCTTGGTAGGGCAGCCGCGCTTC

v_call: TRBV5-6
clone_size: -
j_call: TRBJ2-5
d_call: TRBD1
cdr3_aa: CASRGQGRTFETQYF
cdr3_nt: TGTGCCAGCAGGGGACAGGGGAGGACTTTTGAGACCCAGTACTTC

v_call: TRBV9
clone_size: few
j_call: TRBJ1-1
d_call: -
cdr3_aa: CASSVGDTEAFF
cdr3_nt: TGTGCCAGCAGCGTAGGGGACACTGAAGCTTTCTTT

v_call: TRBV4-3
clone_size: many
j_call: TRBJ1-2
d_call: -
cdr3_aa: CASSQEGGSRGYTF
cdr3_nt: TGCGCCAGCAGCCAAGAAGGGGGAAGTAGGGGCTACACCTTC

v_call: TRBV29-1
clone_size: -
j_call: TRBJ1-2
d_call: -
cdr3_aa: CSVYNRVYGYTF
cdr3_nt: TGCAGCGTCTATAACAGGGTTTACGGCTACACCTTC

v_call: TRBV29-1
clone_size: few
j_call: TRBJ2-1
d_call: -
cdr3_aa: CSVGQRAPYNEQFF
cdr3_nt: TGCAGCGTCGGGCAACGGGCACCTTACAATGAGCAGTTCTTC

v_call: TRBV5-1
clone_size: -
j_call: TRBJ2-7
d_call: -
cdr3_aa: CASSFIAGATGEQYF
cdr3_nt: TGCGCCAGCAGCTTCATCGCCGGGGCCACTGGCGAGCAGTACTTC

v_call: TRBV12-3/TRBV12-4
clone_size: few
j_call: TRBJ2-7
d_call: -
cdr3_aa: CASSFVAVTYEQYF
cdr3_nt: TGTGCCAGCAGTTTTGTAGCGGTTACCTACGAGCAGTACTTC

v_call: TRBV30
clone_size: few
j_call: TRBJ1-2
d_call: -
cdr3_aa: CAWSILLGDYGYTF
cdr3_nt: TGTGCCTGGAGTATCCTCTTAGGGGACTATGGCTACACCTTC

v_call: TRBV30
clone_size: -
j_call: TRBJ1-2
d_call: -
cdr3_aa: CAWSVGESNYGYTF
cdr3_nt: TGTGCCTGGAGTGTAGGGGAGTCTAACTATGGCTACACCTTC

v_call: TRBV7-9
clone_size: few
j_call: TRBJ2-1
d_call: -
cdr3_aa: CASRPGPTSEDNEQFF
cdr3_nt: TGTGCCAGCAGACCGGGCCCTACCTCGGAGGACAATGAGCAGTTCTTC

v_call: TRBV6-5
clone_size: -
j_call: TRBJ2-1
d_call: -
cdr3_aa: CASSYSRQPSYNEQFF
cdr3_nt: TGTGCCAGCAGTTACTCGAGGCAGCCTTCCTACAATGAGCAGTTCTTC

v_call: TRBV12-3/TRBV12-4
clone_size: -
j_call: TRBJ2-1
d_call: TRBD1
cdr3_aa: CASRPGQIYNEQFF
cdr3_nt: TGTGCCAGCAGGCCGGGACAGATTTACAATGAGCAGTTCTTC

v_call: TRBV5-5
clone_size: many
j_call: TRBJ1-2
d_call: TRBD1
cdr3_aa: CASSLEVAGGLPGYTF
cdr3_nt: TGTGCCAGCAGCTTGGAGGTGGCAGGGGGCCTTCCTGGCTACACCTTC

v_call: TRBV4-3
clone_size: few
j_call: TRBJ2-5
d_call: -
cdr3_aa: CASSQAGDETQYF
cdr3_nt: TGCGCCAGCAGCCAAGCGGGAGACGAGACCCAGTACTTC

v_call: TRBV20-1
clone_size: few
j_call: TRBJ2-7
d_call: -
cdr3_aa: CSASYYEQYF
cdr3_nt: TGCAGTGCTAGCTACTACGAGCAGTACTTC

v_call: TRBV5-1
clone_size: few
j_call: TRBJ1-1
d_call: -
cdr3_aa: CASSLAMGTEAFF
cdr3_nt: TGCGCCAGCAGCTTGGCCATGGGAACTGAAGCTTTCTTT

v_call: TRBV29-1
clone_size: -
j_call: TRBJ2-1
d_call: TRBD1
cdr3_aa: CSVRDRDYNEQFF
cdr3_nt: TGCAGCGTTCGGGACAGGGACTACAATGAGCAGTTCTTC

v_call: TRBV4-1
clone_size: few
j_call: TRBJ2-7
d_call: TRBD2
cdr3_aa: CASSQDMTSGSNEQYF
cdr3_nt: TGCGCCAGCAGCCAAGATATGACTAGCGGGAGTAACGAGCAGTACTTC

v_call: TRBV5-1
clone_size: -
j_call: TRBJ1-4
d_call: TRBD1
cdr3_aa: CASSLGDRGRNEKLFF
cdr3_nt: TGCGCCAGCAGCTTGGGGGACAGGGGCCGCAATGAAAAACTGTTTTTT

v_call: TRBV12-3/TRBV12-4
clone_size: few
j_call: TRBJ2-1
d_call: -
cdr3_aa: CASSFGQSYNERFF
cdr3_nt: TGTGCCAGCAGTTTTGGACAGTCCTACAATGAGCGGTTCTTC

v_call: TRBV11-1
clone_size: few
j_call: TRBJ2-3
d_call: -
cdr3_aa: CASSFFTGATDTQYF
cdr3_nt: TGTGCCAGCAGCTTCTTCACGGGAGCCACAGATACGCAGTATTTT

v_call: TRBV27
clone_size: few
j_call: TRBJ2-7
d_call: -
cdr3_aa: CASSPGQTSYEQYF
cdr3_nt: TGTGCCAGCAGTCCCGGACAGACATCCTACGAGCAGTACTTC

v_call: TRBV6-1
clone_size: few
j_call: TRBJ2-7
d_call: TRBD1
cdr3_aa: CASLARQGGTYEQYF
cdr3_nt: TGTGCCAGTTTAGCCCGACAGGGTGGAACCTACGAGCAGTACTTC

v_call: TRBV4-3
clone_size: few
j_call: TRBJ2-4
d_call: TRBD1
cdr3_aa: CASSQDYGTGGWGYIQYF
cdr3_nt: TGCGCCAGCAGCCAAGATTACGGGACAGGGGGTTGGGGATACATTCAGTACTTC

v_call: TRBV4-1
clone_size: -
j_call: TRBJ2-5
d_call: -
cdr3_aa: CASSQNRVETQYF
cdr3_nt: TGCGCCAGCAGCCAGAACAGGGTTGAGACCCAGTACTTC

v_call: TRBV20-1
clone_size: -
j_call: TRBJ2-7
d_call: TRBD2
cdr3_aa: CSALTSGGLSYVQYF
cdr3_nt: TGCAGTGCTCTGACTAGCGGGGGCCTCTCCTACGTGCAGTACTTC

v_call: TRBV2
clone_size: -
j_call: TRBJ2-2
d_call: -
cdr3_aa: CASSEFGELFF
cdr3_nt: TGTGCCAGCAGTGAGTTCGGGGAGCTGTTTTTT

v_call: TRBV20-1
clone_size: few
j_call: TRBJ2-7
d_call: -
cdr3_aa: CSAARREQYF
cdr3_nt: TGCAGTGCTGCCCGGAGGGAGCAGTACTTC

v_call: TRBV28
clone_size: -
j_call: TRBJ1-2
d_call: -
cdr3_aa: CASSRPTTASYGYTF
cdr3_nt: TGTGCCAGCAGCCGGCCGACGACAGCCAGCTATGGCTACACCTTC

v_call: TRBV6-2/TRBV6-3
clone_size: -
j_call: TRBJ2-5
d_call: -
cdr3_aa: CASSYLGIFQETQYF
cdr3_nt: TGTGCCAGCAGTTACTTGGGGATTTTCCAAGAGACCCAGTACTTC

v_call: TRBV9
clone_size: -
j_call: TRBJ1-1
d_call: -
cdr3_aa: CASSARDTEAFF
cdr3_nt: TGTGCCAGCAGCGCAAGGGACACTGAAGCTTTCTTT

v_call: TRBV7-2
clone_size: -
j_call: TRBJ2-4
d_call: TRBD2
cdr3_aa: CASSSCLAGCIQYF
cdr3_nt: TGTGCCAGCAGCTCCTGCTTAGCGGGATGCATTCAGTACTTC

v_call: TRBV15
clone_size: -
j_call: TRBJ2-3
d_call: -
cdr3_aa: CATKRGGTDTQYF
cdr3_nt: TGTGCCACCAAGCGCGGGGGCACAGATACGCAGTATTTT

v_call: TRBV7-2
clone_size: few
j_call: TRBJ1-2
d_call: -
cdr3_aa: CASSLNPGLYGYTF
cdr3_nt: TGTGCCAGCAGCTTAAATCCAGGGCTCTATGGCTACACCTTC

v_call: TRBV5-5
clone_size: few
j_call: TRBJ2-1
d_call: -
cdr3_aa: CASSPTISYNEQFF
cdr3_nt: TGTGCCAGCAGCCCGACGATATCCTACAATGAGCAGTTCTTC

v_call: TRBV18
clone_size: -
j_call: TRBJ1-6
d_call: -
cdr3_aa: CASSPDRNSPLHF
cdr3_nt: TGTGCCAGCTCCCCGGATCGGAATTCACCCCTCCACTTT

v_call: TRBV5-1
clone_size: -
j_call: TRBJ1-2
d_call: -
cdr3_aa: CASSLADGFGYTF
cdr3_nt: TGCGCCAGCAGCTTGGCCGACGGTTTCGGCTACACCTTC

v_call: TRBV4-3
clone_size: -
j_call: TRBJ2-7
d_call: -
cdr3_aa: CASSQGNREGVEQYF
cdr3_nt: TGCGCCAGCAGCCAAGGTAACAGGGAAGGTGTCGAGCAGTACTTC